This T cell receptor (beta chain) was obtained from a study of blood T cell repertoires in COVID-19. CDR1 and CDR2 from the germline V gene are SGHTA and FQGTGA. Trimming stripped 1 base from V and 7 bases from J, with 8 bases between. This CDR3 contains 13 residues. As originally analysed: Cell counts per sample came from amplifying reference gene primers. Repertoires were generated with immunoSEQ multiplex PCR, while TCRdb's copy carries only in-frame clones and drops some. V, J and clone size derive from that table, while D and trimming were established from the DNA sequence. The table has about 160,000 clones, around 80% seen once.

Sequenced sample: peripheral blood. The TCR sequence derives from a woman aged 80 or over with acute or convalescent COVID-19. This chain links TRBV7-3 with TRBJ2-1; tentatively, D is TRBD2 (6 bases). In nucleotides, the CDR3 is TGTGCCAGCAGCTTAAAGGCGGGGAATGAGCAGTTCTTC. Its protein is CASSLKAGNEQFF.